Listed below are T cell receptor beta chains from one sample, sequenced in a study of cytomegalovirus exposure and HLA in healthy donors. Assay: immunoSEQ multiplex PCR; the TCRdb copy retains only in-frame clones and omits some. The sample includes some 140,000 clones, 84% of them seen just once. Sequencing input: PBMCs. These receptor sequences come from a woman in her twenties or thirties in good health and CMV-seronegative. CDR3s include the opening cysteine and the closing phenylalanine or tryptophan. D genes are given only for firm matches. The size entry is marked missing in some rows and otherwise reads once, few, many or a size class.

clone size: .
V gene: TRBV7-2
D gene: .
J gene: TRBJ1-3
CDR3 DNA: TGTGCCAGCAGCCGGCAACTAGGGAGCTCTGGAAACACCATATATTTT
CDR3 protein: CASSRQLGSSGNTIYF

clone size: .
V gene: TRBV9
D gene: .
J gene: TRBJ2-3
CDR3 DNA: TGTGCCAGCAGCGTAGTTATCACAGATACGCAGTATTTT
CDR3 protein: CASSVVITDTQYF

clone size: .
V gene: TRBV6-1
D gene: .
J gene: TRBJ1-6
CDR3 DNA: TGTGCCAGCACAGTTTGGGCCCTTAATTCACCCCTCCACTTT
CDR3 protein: CASTVWALNSPLHF

clone size: few
V gene: TRBV6-4
D gene: .
J gene: TRBJ1-6
CDR3 DNA: TGTGCCAGCAGTGACGGGCAGGATAATTCACCCCTCCACTTT
CDR3 protein: CASSDGQDNSPLHF

clone size: .
V gene: TRBV11-2
D gene: .
J gene: TRBJ2-7
CDR3 DNA: TGTGCCAGCAGCCGAATGTGGGGGGGCGGCTGGGTGCAGTACTTC
CDR3 protein: CASSRMWGGGWVQYF

clone size: .
V gene: TRBV12-5
D gene: .
J gene: TRBJ2-3
CDR3 DNA: TGTGCTAGTGGTGGGCAGGGTGAAGATACGCAGTATTTT
CDR3 protein: CASGGQGEDTQYF

clone size: .
V gene: TRBV6-1
D gene: TRBD1
J gene: TRBJ1-1
CDR3 DNA: TGTGCCAGCAGTGACGGACAGGGAGGCACTGAAGCTTTCTTT
CDR3 protein: CASSDGQGGTEAFF

clone size: .
V gene: TRBV5-1
D gene: .
J gene: TRBJ1-1
CDR3 DNA: TGCGCCAGCAGATCTGGCGGGGAGATGACTGAAGCTTTCTTT
CDR3 protein: CASRSGGEMTEAFF

clone size: .
V gene: TRBV6-6
D gene: .
J gene: TRBJ1-3
CDR3 DNA: TGTGCCAGCAGTTACCTAGGGGGTCGGTCTGGAAACACCATATATTTT
CDR3 protein: CASSYLGGRSGNTIYF

clone size: .
V gene: TRBV5-6
D gene: .
J gene: TRBJ1-1
CDR3 DNA: TGTGCCAGCAGCTTGTGGTGGGCTAACACTGAAGCTTTCTTT
CDR3 protein: CASSLWWANTEAFF

clone size: .
V gene: TRBV18
D gene: .
J gene: TRBJ1-5
CDR3 DNA: TGTGCCAGCTCACCAGATGGGAGTAGCAATCAGCCCCAGCATTTT
CDR3 protein: CASSPDGSSNQPQHF

clone size: .
V gene: TRBV4-1
D gene: TRBD1
J gene: TRBJ2-5
CDR3 DNA: TGCGCCAGCAGCCTGGGACAGGGGGCTTTGCAAGAGACCCAGTACTTC
CDR3 protein: CASSLGQGALQETQYF

clone size: .
V gene: TRBV19
D gene: .
J gene: TRBJ1-1
CDR3 DNA: TGTGCCAGTACCACCGGACAGAAGGGCACTGAAGCTTTCTTT
CDR3 protein: CASTTGQKGTEAFF

clone size: .
V gene: TRBV7-2
D gene: TRBD2
J gene: TRBJ2-3
CDR3 DNA: TGTGCCAGCAGCACACGTACCGGGACTAGCGATGGTACGCAGTATTTT
CDR3 protein: CASSTRTGTSDGTQYF

clone size: .
V gene: TRBV19
D gene: .
J gene: TRBJ2-1
CDR3 DNA: TGTGCCAGTAGTATAGTATCTACTAGCTTCTACAATGAGCAGTTCTTC
CDR3 protein: CASSIVSTSFYNEQFF

clone size: .
V gene: TRBV5-1
D gene: TRBD1
J gene: TRBJ1-2
CDR3 DNA: TGCGCCAGCAGCTTGGTTAACAGGGGTTATGGCTACACCTTC
CDR3 protein: CASSLVNRGYGYTF

clone size: .
V gene: TRBV2
D gene: TRBD1
J gene: TRBJ1-3
CDR3 DNA: TGTGCCAGCAGAACAGGGGGTAGTGGAAACACCATATATTTT
CDR3 protein: CASRTGGSGNTIYF

clone size: .
V gene: TRBV11-2
D gene: .
J gene: TRBJ1-4
CDR3 DNA: TGTGCCAGCACAATGGGCGGGCAGGCGGGAGAAAAACTGTTTTTT
CDR3 protein: CASTMGGQAGEKLFF